The rows below give T cell receptor beta chains drawn from one sample of a study of cytomegalovirus exposure and HLA in healthy donors. Produced via immunoSEQ multiplex PCR; TCRdb's table is partial and in-frame only. The table has approximately 93,000 clones, under 85% seen once. Sequencing input: PBMCs. The origin of the receptors is a woman in her thirties or forties in good health and CMV-seronegative. Each CDR3 is given with its conserved first and last residue. The D gene is left open where the match is weak. A row's size may be missing; if present it is once, few, many or a size class.

D gene,V gene,clone size,J gene,CDR3 protein,CDR3 DNA
.,TRBV11-1,.,TRBJ2-2,CASSPRGAGTGELFF,TGTGCCAGCAGCCCCCGCGGGGCCGGGACCGGGGAGCTGTTTTTT
.,TRBV7-2,.,TRBJ1-1,CASSPSGGPEAFF,TGTGCCAGCAGCCCCTCGGGTGGTCCTGAAGCTTTCTTT
.,TRBV7-2,.,TRBJ1-2,CASSRGHSNYGYTF,TGTGCCAGCAGCCGGGGACACAGTAACTATGGCTACACCTTC
TRBD2,TRBV5-1,few,TRBJ2-1,CASSLAPSGRSNEQFF,TGCGCCAGCAGCTTGGCGCCTAGCGGGAGAAGTAATGAGCAGTTCTTC
TRBD1,TRBV5-6,few,TRBJ1-5,CASARTGLSNQPQHF,TGTGCCAGCGCTAGGACAGGGCTGAGCAATCAGCCCCAGCATTTT
.,TRBV28,.,TRBJ1-4,CASSLGQGRGKLFF,TGTGCCAGCAGTTTAGGCCAGGGGAGGGGAAAACTGTTTTTT
TRBD1,TRBV7-3,.,TRBJ2-1,CASSPGAGGGNEQFF,TGTGCCAGCAGCCCAGGGGCAGGGGGTGGCAATGAGCAGTTCTTC
TRBD1,TRBV19,.,TRBJ1-2,CASSIGRTGLDGYTF,TGTGCCAGTAGTATCGGTCGGACAGGTTTGGATGGCTACACCTTC
TRBD1,TRBV30,.,TRBJ2-2,CAGRGGQGFVGELFF,TGTGCCGGGAGGGGGGGACAGGGTTTTGTCGGGGAGCTGTTTTTT
TRBD1,TRBV27,.,TRBJ2-7,CASSLYGQGYYEQYF,TGTGCCAGCAGTTTATACGGACAGGGATACTACGAGCAGTACTTC
TRBD1,TRBV11-2,.,TRBJ1-2,CASSLGGGTGRGNYGYTF,TGTGCCAGCAGCTTGGGGGGCGGGACAGGGCGCGGAAACTATGGCTACACCTTC
.,TRBV28,.,TRBJ1-5,CASSSPGKQPQHF,TGTGCCAGCAGCTCCCCAGGGAAACAGCCCCAGCATTTT
.,TRBV5-1,.,TRBJ1-1,CASSAGSAEAFF,TGCGCCAGCAGCGCCGGGTCGGCTGAAGCTTTCTTT
TRBD1,TRBV19,.,TRBJ2-1,CASSRQGASYNEQFF,TGTGCCAGTAGCAGACAGGGGGCCTCCTACAATGAGCAGTTCTTC
TRBD1,TRBV7-9,.,TRBJ2-5,CASSGGQATQYF,TGTGCCAGCAGCGGAGGACAGGCCACCCAGTACTTC
TRBD1,TRBV6-5,.,TRBJ1-5,CASSWDSHSNQPQHF,TGTGCCAGCAGCTGGGACAGCCATAGCAATCAGCCCCAGCATTTT
TRBD2,TRBV30,.,TRBJ2-3,CAWSVQAGLIDTQYF,TGTGCCTGGAGTGTACAAGCGGGACTTATAGATACGCAGTATTTT
TRBD1,TRBV27,.,TRBJ2-1,CASSPGTGLYNEQFF,TGTGCCAGCAGTCCAGGGACAGGGCTATACAATGAGCAGTTCTTC
.,TRBV6-4,.,TRBJ2-5,CAIPQTRGQETQYF,TGTGCCATCCCACAAACCCGTGGTCAAGAGACCCAGTACTTC
TRBD2,TRBV28,.,TRBJ2-1,CASTLSGRDYNEQFF,TGTGCCAGCACCCTGAGCGGGAGGGACTACAATGAGCAGTTCTTC
.,TRBV23-1,.,TRBJ1-2,CAIHGRQPHRGYTF,TGCGCCATCCACGGGAGACAACCCCACCGGGGCTACACCTTC
TRBD1,TRBV7-7,.,TRBJ2-2,CASSPSASMITGTGNTGELFF,TGTGCCAGCAGCCCATCGGCGTCAATGATAACCGGGACAGGGAACACCGGGGAGCTGTTTTTT
TRBD2,TRBV5-4,.,TRBJ2-1,CASSFSGISYNEQFF,TGTGCCAGCAGCTTTAGCGGGATTTCCTACAATGAGCAGTTCTTC
TRBD2,TRBV10-2,.,TRBJ2-7,CASSRTSGNYEQYF,TGCGCCAGCTCTAGGACTAGCGGAAACTACGAGCAGTACTTC
.,TRBV19,.,TRBJ1-4,CASSNPAGPNEKLFF,TGTGCCAGTAGTAACCCGGCGGGACCTAATGAAAAACTGTTTTTT
TRBD1,TRBV28,.,TRBJ2-3,CASNSGQGRTDTQYF,TGTGCCAGTAACTCAGGACAGGGACGCACAGATACGCAGTATTTT
.,TRBV28,.,TRBJ2-7,CASSFQPSSYEQYF,TGTGCCAGCAGTTTCCAGCCTAGTTCCTACGAGCAGTACTTC
.,TRBV14,.,TRBJ2-3,CASSRKNRITDTQYF,TGTGCCAGCAGCCGAAAGAACAGGATAACAGATACGCAGTATTTT
.,TRBV6-6,.,TRBJ2-2,CASSYVELPAGELFF,TGTGCCAGCAGTTACGTTGAACTCCCCGCCGGGGAGCTGTTTTTT
TRBD1,TRBV6-6,.,TRBJ1-5,CASRGQRDRSPQHF,TGTGCCAGCAGGGGACAGCGCGACCGCAGCCCCCAGCATTTT
.,TRBV6-5,.,TRBJ1-2,CASRDLLRGGYTF,TGTGCCAGCAGGGACTTACTTCGGGGTGGCTACACCTTC
.,TRBV7-9,.,TRBJ2-2,CASSLNGNTGELFF,TGTGCCAGCAGCTTAAACGGTAACACCGGGGAGCTGTTTTTT
TRBD1,TRBV29-1,.,TRBJ2-2,CSVFGTGGTGELFF,TGCAGCGTTTTTGGGACAGGGGGGACCGGGGAGCTGTTTTTT
.,TRBV28,.,TRBJ1-2,CASSLTGNYGYTF,TGTGCCAGCAGTTTAACCGGGAACTATGGCTACACCTTC
.,TRBV5-1,.,TRBJ2-5,CASSLGVAVTQETQYF,TGCGCCAGCAGCTTGGGGGTAGCGGTCACCCAAGAGACCCAGTACTTC
TRBD2,TRBV5-1,.,TRBJ2-6,CASSSVPGLAGIGANVLTF,TGCGCCAGCAGCTCTGTCCCGGGACTAGCGGGAATTGGGGCCAACGTCCTGACTTTC
TRBD1,TRBV29-1,few,TRBJ1-5,CSVRLTGTGNQPQHF,TGCAGCGTCCGCCTGACCGGGACAGGTAATCAGCCCCAGCATTTT
.,TRBV23-1,.,TRBJ1-2,CASSQFRTGLKVYGYTF,TGCGCCAGCAGTCAATTCCGTACCGGGTTAAAGGTCTATGGCTACACCTTC
.,TRBV6-5,.,TRBJ1-1,CASSPGHLTNTEAFF,TGTGCCAGCAGTCCGGGACACTTAACGAACACTGAAGCTTTCTTT
TRBD1,TRBV5-1,.,TRBJ1-2,CASSFGTDYGYTF,TGCGCCAGCAGCTTTGGGACAGATTATGGCTACACCTTC
.,TRBV6-5,.,TRBJ1-6,CASSPSGGKSSPLHF,TGTGCCAGCAGTCCCTCGGGGGGTAAGAGTTCACCCCTCCACTTT
.,TRBV28,.,TRBJ1-5,CASSQLWRSNQPQHF,TGTGCCAGCAGTCAACTTTGGAGGAGCAATCAGCCCCAGCATTTT
TRBD2,TRBV7-9,.,TRBJ2-1,CASSNTSGRAEQFF,TGTGCCAGCAGCAACACTAGCGGGAGGGCTGAGCAGTTCTTC
TRBD1,TRBV30,.,TRBJ1-2,CASDRARTYGYTF,TGTGCCTCTGACAGGGCGAGGACCTATGGCTACACCTTC
.,TRBV5-4,.,TRBJ1-2,CASSRGQSNYGYTF,TGTGCCAGCAGCCGCGGACAGAGTAACTATGGCTACACCTTC
TRBD1,TRBV9,.,TRBJ2-7,CASSPRTGGFNEQYF,TGTGCCAGCAGCCCCCGGACAGGGGGTTTCAACGAGCAGTACTTC
.,TRBV30,once,TRBJ1-5,CAWSEAARQPQHF,TGTGCCTGGAGTGAGGCAGCGCGCCAGCCCCAGCATTTT
.,TRBV21-1,.,TRBJ1-1,CASSIAGGAKTEAFF,TGTGCCAGCAGCATAGCAGGGGGCGCGAAGACTGAAGCTTTCTTT
.,TRBV16,.,TRBJ1-2,CASSQFRGNGYTF,TGTGCCAGCAGCCAATTCCGAGGGAATGGCTACACCTTC
TRBD2,TRBV28,few,TRBJ2-7,CASSLRPFLAGGPGEQYF,TGTGCCAGCAGTTTGAGGCCCTTTCTAGCGGGAGGGCCGGGGGAGCAGTACTTC
TRBD1,TRBV11-2,.,TRBJ2-3,CASSLDRRGDTQYF,TGTGCCAGCAGCCTGGACAGGCGCGGTGATACGCAGTATTTT
.,TRBV7-6,.,TRBJ2-1,CASSPALLPSYNEQFF,TGTGCCAGCAGTCCAGCGCTACTACCCTCCTACAATGAGCAGTTCTTC
.,TRBV30,.,TRBJ2-3,CAWSVLVGRTDTQYF,TGTGCCTGGAGTGTACTGGTCGGGAGAACAGATACGCAGTATTTT
TRBD1,TRBV29-1,.,TRBJ1-2,CSVETAGGLGYTF,TGCAGCGTTGAAACGGCAGGGGGACTTGGCTACACCTTC
.,TRBV7-9,.,TRBJ1-4,CASSQAGGSFHEKLFF,TGTGCCAGCAGTCAAGCGGGCGGCTCATTTCATGAAAAACTGTTTTTT
.,TRBV6-5,.,TRBJ1-2,CASSPWVGGNYGYTF,TGTGCCAGCAGTCCCTGGGTCGGGGGGAACTATGGCTACACCTTC
.,TRBV10-3,few,TRBJ1-4,CATGGSDNEKLFF,TGTGCCACCGGGGGGTCAGATAATGAAAAACTGTTTTTT
TRBD1,TRBV5-6,.,TRBJ1-1,CASSLGQRLLEAFF,TGTGCCAGCAGCCTGGGACAGCGTCTGTTAGAAGCTTTCTTT
.,TRBV4-2,.,TRBJ1-5,CASSQDRRQPQHF,TGTGCCAGCAGCCAAGATCGTCGTCAGCCCCAGCATTTT